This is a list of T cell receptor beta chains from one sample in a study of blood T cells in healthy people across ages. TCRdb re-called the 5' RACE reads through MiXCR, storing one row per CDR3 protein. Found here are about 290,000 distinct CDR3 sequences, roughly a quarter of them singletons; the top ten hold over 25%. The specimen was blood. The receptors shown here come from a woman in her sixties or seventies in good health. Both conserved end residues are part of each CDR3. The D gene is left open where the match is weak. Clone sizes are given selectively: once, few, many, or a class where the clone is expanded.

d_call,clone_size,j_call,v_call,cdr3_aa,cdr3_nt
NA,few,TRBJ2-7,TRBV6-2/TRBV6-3,CASSPIRVVPNYEQYF,TGTGCCAGCAGTCCGATCAGGGTGGTCCCCAACTACGAGCAGTACTTC
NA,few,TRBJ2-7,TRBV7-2,CASSFATGVGYEQYF,TGTGCCAGCAGCTTTGCAACGGGAGTGGGCTACGAGCAGTACTTC
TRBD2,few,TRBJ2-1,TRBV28,CASSSYSGLAGVGEQFF,TGTGCCAGCAGTTCCTATTCGGGACTAGCGGGAGTAGGTGAGCAGTTCTTC
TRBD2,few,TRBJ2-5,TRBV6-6,CASSYSGGGQETQYF,TGTGCCAGCAGTTACTCGGGGGGAGGGCAAGAGACCCAGTACTTC
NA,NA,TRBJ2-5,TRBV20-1,CSARGQYQETQYF,TGCAGTGCTAGAGGCCAGTACCAAGAGACCCAGTACTTC
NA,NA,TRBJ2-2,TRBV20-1,CSAPRADGGTLGELFF,TGCAGTGCCCCTCGGGCGGATGGAGGGACCCTCGGGGAGCTGTTTTTT
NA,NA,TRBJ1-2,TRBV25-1,CASSASALRNGYTF,TGTGCCAGCAGTGCGTCGGCTCTGCGGAATGGCTACACCTTC
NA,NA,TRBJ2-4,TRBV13,CASGVGSKNIQYF,TGTGCCAGCGGCGTAGGTTCCAAAAACATTCAGTACTTC
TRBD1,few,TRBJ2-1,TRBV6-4,CASSVKHRTGANNEQFF,TGTGCCAGCTCAGTGAAGCATAGGACAGGGGCCAACAATGAGCAGTTCTTC
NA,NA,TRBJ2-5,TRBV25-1,CASSEPLAGETQYF,TGTGCCAGCAGTGAGCCTCTCGCGGGGGAGACCCAGTACTTC
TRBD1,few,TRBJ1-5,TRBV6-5,CASRLTGRDQPQHF,TGTGCCAGCAGGCTGACAGGGAGGGATCAGCCCCAGCATTTT
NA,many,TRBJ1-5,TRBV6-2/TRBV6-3,CASSTGLQPQHF,TGTGCCAGCAGTACGGGTTTGCAGCCCCAGCATTTT
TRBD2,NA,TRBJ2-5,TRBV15,CATSREASGSETQYF,TGTGCCACCAGCAGAGAGGCTAGCGGGAGTGAGACCCAGTACTTC
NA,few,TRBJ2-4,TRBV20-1,CSASRDRRRVAKNIQYF,TGCAGTGCTAGTAGGGACCGGCGGAGGGTAGCCAAAAACATTCAGTACTTC
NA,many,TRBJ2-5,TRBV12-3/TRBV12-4,CASSRADGTQYF,TGTGCCAGCAGTCGGGCCGATGGGACCCAGTACTTC
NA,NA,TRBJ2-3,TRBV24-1,CATSDLRPGEDTQYF,TGTGCCACCAGTGATTTGCGGCCAGGGGAAGATACGCAGTATTTT
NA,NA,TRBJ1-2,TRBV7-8,CASSSQLQVSYGYTF,TGTGCCAGCAGTTCTCAGCTCCAGGTCTCCTATGGCTACACCTTC
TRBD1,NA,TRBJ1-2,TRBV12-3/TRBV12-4,CASSPDRVDGYTF,TGTGCCAGCAGTCCGGACAGGGTGGACGGCTACACCTTC
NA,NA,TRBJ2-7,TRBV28,CASSPLFGLGSYEQYF,TGTGCCAGCAGTCCGCTATTCGGACTCGGCTCCTACGAGCAGTACTTC
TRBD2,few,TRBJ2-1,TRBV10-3,CAISEPGLAGAGDEQFF,TGTGCCATCAGTGAGCCCGGACTAGCGGGAGCAGGCGATGAGCAGTTCTTC
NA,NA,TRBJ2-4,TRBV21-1,CASSKCRARGLLAKNIQYF,TGTGCCAGCAGCAAATGTAGGGCCAGGGGGCTCTTAGCCAAAAACATTCAGTACTTC
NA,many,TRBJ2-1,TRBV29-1,CSVEGVYAGTYNEQFF,TGCAGCGTTGAAGGGGTCTATGCGGGAACATACAATGAGCAGTTCTTC
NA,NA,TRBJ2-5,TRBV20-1,CSAPILGETQYF,TGCAGTGCGCCAATCCTGGGAGAGACCCAGTACTTC
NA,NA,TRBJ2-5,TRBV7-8,CASSLASRMETQYF,TGTGCCAGCAGCTTAGCTTCTAGAATGGAGACCCAGTACTTC
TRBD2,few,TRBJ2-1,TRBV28,CASSFPGTRVRNEQFF,TGTGCCAGCAGTTTCCCCGGGACTAGGGTTCGCAATGAGCAGTTCTTC
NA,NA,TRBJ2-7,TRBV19,CASSMGRWSYEQYF,TGTGCCAGTAGTATGGGGAGGTGGTCCTACGAGCAGTACTTC
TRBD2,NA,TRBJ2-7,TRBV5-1,CASSLPGTSGNEQYF,TGCGCCAGCAGCCTTCCCGGGACTAGCGGTAACGAGCAGTACTTC
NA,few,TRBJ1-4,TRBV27,CASSFGGTNEKLFF,TGTGCCAGCAGTTTCGGGGGGACTAATGAAAAACTGTTTTTT
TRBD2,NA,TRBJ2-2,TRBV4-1,CASSQGGSGTSGRRRRTGELFF,TGCGCCAGCAGCCAAGGGGGATCCGGGACTAGCGGGAGGAGGAGGAGGACCGGGGAGCTGTTTTTT
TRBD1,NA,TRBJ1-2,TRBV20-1,CSAVSGQGAGVGYTF,TGCAGTGCGGTTTCGGGACAGGGAGCCGGCGTAGGCTACACCTTC
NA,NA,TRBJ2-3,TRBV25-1,CASSESASDTQYF,TGTGCCAGCAGTGAATCGGCCTCAGATACGCAGTATTTT
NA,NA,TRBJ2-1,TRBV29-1,CSVVFHSSYNEQFF,TGCAGCGTTGTTTTCCATAGCTCCTACAATGAGCAGTTCTTC